The following is a T cell receptor beta chain sequence with its context. Its antigen is unidentified. The data stem from a study of CD8 T cells in Susac syndrome. Across the study: Active disease was present in more than 5 of the sequenced Susac syndrome patients, whereas fewer than 10 of them were in remission. Patients with Susac syndrome were therapy-naive, taking corticosteroids, with some also receiving intravenous immunoglobulin, or taking intravenous immunoglobulin alone at the time their blood was drawn. Broader study findings: Individuals included in the TCR sequencing and HLA analysis were acknowledged by the study to be relatively few in number.

With 0 bases removed from V and 3 bases from J, the gap between germline ends came to 8 bases. The germline V gene encodes CDR1 LNHDA and CDR2 SQIVND (reference sequence). The CDR3 is 15 amino acids. Random hexamers served to reverse transcribe roughly 0.45 to 1 ug RNA. Amplification of TCR beta CDR3 spanned 54 Vbeta and 13 Jbeta via immunoSEQ multiplex PCR. TCRdb independently ran MiXCR on the immunoSEQ multiplex PCR reads; one entry per CDR3 protein. Found here are over 150,000 distinct CDR3 sequences, about 94% of them singletons; the top ten hold 0.099%. Sequencing was carried out using CD4+ T cells from PBMCs. This chain links TRBV19 with TRBJ2-2; D ambiguous. This receptor was obtained from a human donor with Susac syndrome. CDR3 loop: CASSIEGYYTGELFF. CDR3 coding DNA: TGTGCCAGTAGTATAGAGGGCTACTACACCGGGGAGCTGTTTTTT. The full variable domain, its missing parts supplied by reference TRBV19 and TRBJ2-2, is DGGITQSPKYLFRKEGQNVTLSCEQNLNHDAMYWYRQDPGQGLRLIYYSQIVNDFQKGDIAEGYSVSREKKESFPLTVTSAQKNPTAFYLCASSIEGYYTGELFFGEGSRLTVL.